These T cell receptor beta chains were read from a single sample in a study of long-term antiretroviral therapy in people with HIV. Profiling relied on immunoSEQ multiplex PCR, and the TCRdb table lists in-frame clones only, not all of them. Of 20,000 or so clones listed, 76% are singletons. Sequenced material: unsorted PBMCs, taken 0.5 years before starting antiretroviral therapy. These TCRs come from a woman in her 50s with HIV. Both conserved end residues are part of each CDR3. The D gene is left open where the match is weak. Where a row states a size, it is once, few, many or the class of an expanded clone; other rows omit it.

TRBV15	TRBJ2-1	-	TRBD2	CATSRASGGDYNEQFF	TGTGCCACCAGCAGAGCTAGCGGGGGGGACTACAATGAGCAGTTCTTC
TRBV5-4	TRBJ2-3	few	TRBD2	CASRAGVTDTQYF	TGTGCCAGCAGAGCGGGGGTCACAGATACGCAGTATTTT
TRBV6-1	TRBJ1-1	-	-	CASSEAVQAPNTEAFF	TGTGCCAGCAGTGAAGCAGTCCAGGCCCCGAACACTGAAGCTTTCTTT
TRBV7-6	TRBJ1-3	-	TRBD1	CASSFPQGASGNTIYF	TGTGCCAGCAGCTTCCCCCAGGGGGCTTCGGGAAACACCATATATTTT
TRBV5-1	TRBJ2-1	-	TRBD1	CASSSIGTGNNEQFF	TGCGCCAGCAGCTCAATCGGGACAGGGAACAATGAGCAGTTCTTC
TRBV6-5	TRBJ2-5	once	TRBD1	CASSYSDRVETQYF	TGTGCCAGCAGTTACTCGGACAGGGTAGAGACCCAGTACTTC
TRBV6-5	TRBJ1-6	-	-	CASRKLRAGSPLHF	TGTGCCAGCAGAAAACTCAGGGCAGGATCACCCCTCCACTTT
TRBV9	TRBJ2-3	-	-	CASSGGNTQYF	TGTGCCAGCAGCGGGGGGAATACGCAGTATTTT
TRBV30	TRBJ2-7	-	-	CATSGLTYEQYF	TGTGCCACTTCGGGACTCACCTACGAGCAGTACTTC
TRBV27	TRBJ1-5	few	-	CASSSYSNQPQHF	TGTGCCAGCAGTTCCTATAGCAATCAGCCCCAGCATTTT
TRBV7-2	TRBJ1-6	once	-	CASSESWGLTSPLHF	TGTGCCAGCAGCGAGAGTTGGGGGTTAACTTCACCCCTCCACTTT
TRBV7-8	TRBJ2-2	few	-	CASSLAQSTGELFF	TGTGCCAGCAGCTTAGCCCAAAGCACCGGGGAGCTGTTTTTT
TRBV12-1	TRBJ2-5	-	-	CASSFAGHQRDETQYF	TGTGCCAGCAGCTTTGCGGGACACCAAAGGGATGAGACCCAGTACTTC
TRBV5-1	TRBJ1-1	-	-	CASSLELMNTEAFF	TGCGCCAGCAGCTTGGAGCTGATGAACACTGAAGCTTTCTTT
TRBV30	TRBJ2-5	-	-	CAWSVGETQYF	TGTGCCTGGAGTGTGGGAGAGACCCAGTACTTC
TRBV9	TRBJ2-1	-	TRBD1	CASSVGGQGINEQFF	TGTGCCAGCAGCGTAGGGGGACAGGGGATAAATGAGCAGTTCTTC
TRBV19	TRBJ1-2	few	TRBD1	CASSDPGTVNYGYTF	TGTGCCAGTAGTGACCCCGGGACAGTCAACTATGGCTACACCTTC
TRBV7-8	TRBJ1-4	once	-	CASLSANEKLFF	TGTGCCAGCCTCAGCGCAAATGAAAAACTGTTTTTT
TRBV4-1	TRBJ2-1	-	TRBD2	CASSQVNRGGNEQFF	TGCGCCAGCAGCCAAGTAAATCGGGGGGGGAATGAGCAGTTCTTC
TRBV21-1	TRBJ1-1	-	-	CATLPRETEAFF	TGTGCCACCCTACCCCGAGAGACTGAAGCTTTCTTT
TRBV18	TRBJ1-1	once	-	CASSETGRVDTEAFF	TGTGCCAGCTCTGAGACAGGTCGGGTGGACACTGAAGCTTTCTTT
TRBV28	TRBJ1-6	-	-	CASSFDFSYNSPLHF	TGTGCCAGCAGTTTTGACTTCTCCTATAATTCACCCCTCCACTTT
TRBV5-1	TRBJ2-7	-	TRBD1	CASSLDRGPNEQYF	TGCGCCAGCAGCCTAGACAGGGGGCCAAACGAGCAGTACTTC
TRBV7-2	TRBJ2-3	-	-	CASSHRTPTDTQYF	TGTGCCAGCAGCCACCGGACCCCCACAGATACGCAGTATTTT
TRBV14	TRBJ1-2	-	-	CASSQEPGAAYYGYTF	TGTGCCAGCAGCCAAGAGCCCGGGGCAGCCTACTATGGCTACACCTTC